This TCR beta chain is from a study of molecular identifiers for immune sequencing clone quantification. When naive CD8 T cells were sorted, they were gated as CD8+CD4-CCR7+CD45RA+. CDR3 size: 15 residues. Germline-derived CDR1 and CDR2 are MGHDK and SYGVNS. Trimming took off 7 bases at V and 0 bases at J, with 15 bases between the two ends. General study results and limits: Identical barcode-sharing TCR molecules could lead to underestimated sizes for highly expanded clones.

The sample holds many counts of this clonotype. What it binds is unknown. Listed TCR primers and previously described methods were used for bulk TCR libraries. TCRdb recomputed calls from the PCR reads with MiXCR, one row per CDR3 protein. The sample holds some 650,000 distinct CDR3 sequences, just under 20% seen once. The chain carries TRBV25-1 and TRBJ1-1; D perhaps matches TRBD1 (5 bases). The sample taken for sequencing was naive CD8+ T cells from blood, with Jurkat cell RNA spiked in. Subset here: FACS-sorted CD8+CD4-CCR7+CD45RA+ naive T cells. This sequence was found in a human donor in good health. Some libraries in this study had Jurkat cell RNA spiked in. For the CDR3, the DNA is TGTGCCAGCACCACCTTTACAGGTCTGAACACTGAAGCTTTCTTT. It translates to CASTTFTGLNTEAFF.